This T cell receptor beta chain was profiled in a study of T-cell memory formation after mild COVID-19. This clonotype showed up just a few times. TCRdb processed the 5' RACE reads anew with MiXCR; each CDR3 protein has one entry. Of 580,000 or so distinct CDR3 sequences in the sample, roughly 17% were seen once. Trimming took 8 bases from V and 0 from J, leaving 11 bases between them. Per the germline V gene, CDR1 is LGHDT and CDR2 is YNNKEL (reference sequence). CDR3 length: 15 residues. V is TRBV3-1 and J is TRBJ2-6; D call uncertain. Sequencing was performed on PBMCs or a T cell subset sorted from them (not recorded which). This clonotype originated in an adult woman who had mild COVID-19 (a few samples of this study predate the infection). Cell type and time point are not known. CDR3 sequence reads: CASGRGLSGANVLTF. The CDR3 bases are TGTGCCAGCGGACGAGGCCTCTCTGGGGCCAACGTCCTGACTTTC.